This entry describes one TCR beta chain. The sample originates from a study of T cells in Graves' hyperthyroidism and ophthalmopathy. Germline CDR1 DFQATT, CDR2 SNEGSKA (reference sequence). Losses at the gene ends were 5 bases for V and 7 bases for J; bases not matched to a gene: 5. This CDR3 region has 13 residues. Amplification targeted TCR beta CDR3 regions from RNA transcripts. Using the HTBI primer set, a first-round RT-PCR was run on the TCR CDR3. TCRdb re-called the multiplex PCR reads with MiXCR, one entry per CDR3 protein. This sample has around 660,000 distinct CDR3 sequences, with just under 45% found just once.

This clonotype originated in an adult man with Graves' disease, either hyperthyroidism or ophthalmopathy (not recorded which). The gene calls are TRBV20-1 and TRBJ1-6; 7 nucleotides align to TRBD1. Sequencing input: peripheral blood or thyroid tissue (not recorded which). DNA for the CDR3: TGCAGTGCTCAGGGACAGATCAATTCACCCCTCCACTTT. It specifies CSAQGQINSPLHF.